This paragraph covers one T cell receptor (beta chain) sequence. Its antigen is unidentified. J gave up 2 bases and V 5 bases, and 16 bases lay outside the gene matches. CDR1 DFQATT and CDR2 SNEGSKA come from the germline V gene (reference sequence). The CDR3 length is 18 residues. Every donor contributed 7.5 to 10 milliliters of peripheral blood by blood draw. This entry is derived from a study of blood T cells in healthy people across ages. Study-wide results and caveats: Shifts in expanded clonotypes may have been confounded by donor CMV status, which was unknown. PBMCs that were unsorted prevented a conclusive naive versus antigen-experienced comparison.

Primed by a sample-barcoded 5' primer and a J-beta primer mix, a second PCR proceeded for 7 to 11 cycles. Sequencing yielded, for each sample, at least 3 million paired-end reads carrying CDR3. Using its own MiXCR run on the 5' RACE reads, TCRdb lists one record per CDR3 protein. The sample holds approximately 850,000 distinct CDR3 sequences, approximately 48% seen once. Sequences were obtained from blood. The sequence came from a man in his 60s in good health. This sequence joins TRBV20-1 and TRBJ1-5, with 9 bases aligning to TRBD1. The CDR3 DNA sequence: TGCAGTGCTCCGGGCCCCGGACAGGGGTGGGTTGGCAATCAGCCCCAGCATTTT. This gives the protein CSAPGPGQGWVGNQPQHF.